The 7 T cell receptor beta chains given below trace back to one sample, sequenced in a study of siplizumab effects on memory and regulatory T cells (dated by TCRdb to the late 2010s). The library relied on the immunoSEQ multiplex PCR assay. In TCRdb, the immuneACCESS table is reduced to in-frame sequences with V and J assigned. These tables do not hold every clone; where another copy was compared, an unresolved V gene accounts for under half, and the others remain unexplained. Here the sample has some 96,000 clones; 91% occur a single time. The leading ten clones occupy 0.15% of the sample. Sequencing was done on a sample of CD4+ T cells sorted from blood. These receptors were taken from a human donor in good health.

The chain recombines TRBV18 with TRBJ1-2; D unclear. CDR3 length: 11 amino acids. V gave up 6 bases and J gave up 8 bases, with 10 bases separating them. Germline V gives CDR1 KGHSH, CDR2 LQKENI. CDR3 coding DNA: TGTGCCAGCTCCCAAACTTTGGGCTACACCTTC. Protein sequence: CASSQTLGYTF.

The chain recombines TRBV4-1 with TRBJ2-1; the match to TRBD2 covers 9 bases. The CDR3 consists of 19 residues. V lost 0 bases to trimming and J lost 4 bases; unmatched junction nucleotides: 13. Per the germline V gene, CDR1 is MGHRA and CDR2 is YSYEKL. CDR3 nucleotides: TGCGCCAGCAGCCAAGATCGTGGGTCTAGCGGGGCTGTTTACAATGAGCAGTTCTTC. It is translated as CASSQDRGSSGAVYNEQFF.

The V call is TRBV10-3, the J call TRBJ2-5, with 8 bases matching TRBD2. CDR1 and CDR2 from the germline V gene are ENHRY and SYGVKD. V lost 4 bases and J lost 2; bases outside the gene matches: 3. CDR3 length: 14 residues. CDR3 coding DNA: TGTGCCATCAGTGTTACTAGCGGACAAGAGACCCAGTACTTC. It encodes CAISVTSGQETQYF.

This clone occurred once. The chain joins TRBV6-1 to TRBJ2-5; 7 nucleotides match TRBD2. In germline, CDR1 is MNHNS, CDR2 SASEGT. With 6 bases clipped from V and 5 bases from J, the junction kept 6 bases outside the gene matches. The CDR3 covers 13 residues. In DNA, the CDR3 is TGTGCCAGCAGCAGCGGGGTCGATGAGACCCAGTACTTC. This translates into CASSSGVDETQYF.

The rearrangement joins TRBV11-3 to TRBJ2-1; 7 bases agree with TRBD2. V trimming: 1 base; J trimming: 1 base; junction bases outside the gene matches: 1. The CDR3 has 15 residues. Germline V CDR1 and CDR2: SGHNT, YENEEA. The CDR3 DNA reads TGTGCCAGCAGCTTAGCCGGGGGGTCCTACAATGAGCAGTTCTTC. Its translation is CASSLAGGSYNEQFF.

The rearrangement joins TRBV14 to TRBJ1-3; D remains ambiguous. The CDR3 has 14 residues. Trimming stripped 3 bases from V and 0 bases from J, with 6 bases between. Looked up from germline, CDR1 is SGHDN and CDR2 is FVKESK. The CDR3 sequence is CASSQSFSGNTIYF. CDR3 sequence (DNA): TGTGCCAGCAGCCAGTCCTTCTCTGGAAACACCATATATTTT. Combining the CDR3 with reference TRBV14 and TRBJ1-3 gives the whole variable domain EAGVTQFPSHSVIEKGQTVTLRCDPISGHDNLYWYRRVMGKEIKFLLHFVKESKQDESGMPNNRFLAERTGGTYSTLKVQPAELEDSGVYFCASSQSFSGNTIYFGEGSWLTVV.

This chain joins TRBV25-1 and TRBJ2-3; D unresolved. This CDR3 is built from 14 residues. Looked up from germline, CDR1 is MGHDK and CDR2 is SYGVNS. Between the trimmed V and J ends, which lost 6 bases and 0 bases, there was a span of 10 bases. Here the CDR3 reads CASSFHGSTDTQYF. The CDR3 DNA follows: TGTGCCAGCAGCTTCCATGGGAGCACAGATACGCAGTATTTT.